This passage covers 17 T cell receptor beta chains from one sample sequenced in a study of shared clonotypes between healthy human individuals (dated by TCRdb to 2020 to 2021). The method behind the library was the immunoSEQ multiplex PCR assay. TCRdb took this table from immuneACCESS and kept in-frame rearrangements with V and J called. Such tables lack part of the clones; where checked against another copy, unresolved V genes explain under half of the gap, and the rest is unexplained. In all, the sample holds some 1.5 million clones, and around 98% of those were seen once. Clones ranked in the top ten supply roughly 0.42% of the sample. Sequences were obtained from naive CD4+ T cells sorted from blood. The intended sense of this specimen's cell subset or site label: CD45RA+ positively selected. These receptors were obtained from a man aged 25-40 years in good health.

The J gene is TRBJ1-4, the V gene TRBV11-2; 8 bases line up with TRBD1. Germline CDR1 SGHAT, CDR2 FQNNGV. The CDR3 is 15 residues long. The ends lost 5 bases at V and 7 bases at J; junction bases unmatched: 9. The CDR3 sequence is CASSDWTGISEKLFF. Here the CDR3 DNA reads TGTGCCAGCAGCGACTGGACAGGGATAAGTGAAAAACTGTTTTTT.

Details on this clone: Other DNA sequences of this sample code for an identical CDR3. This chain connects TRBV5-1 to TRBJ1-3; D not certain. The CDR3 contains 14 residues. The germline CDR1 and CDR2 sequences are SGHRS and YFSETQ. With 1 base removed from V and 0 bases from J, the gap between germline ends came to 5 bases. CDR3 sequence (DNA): TGCGCCAGCAGCTTGAGGAGCTCTGGAAACACCATATATTTT. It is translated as CASSLRSSGNTIYF.

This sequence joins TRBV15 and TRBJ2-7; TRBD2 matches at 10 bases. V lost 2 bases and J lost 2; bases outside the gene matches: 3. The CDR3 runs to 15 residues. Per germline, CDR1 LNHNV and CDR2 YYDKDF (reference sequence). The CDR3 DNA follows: TGTGCCACCAGCAGACATAGCGGGGGGACCTACGAGCAGTACTTC. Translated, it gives CATSRHSGGTYEQYF.

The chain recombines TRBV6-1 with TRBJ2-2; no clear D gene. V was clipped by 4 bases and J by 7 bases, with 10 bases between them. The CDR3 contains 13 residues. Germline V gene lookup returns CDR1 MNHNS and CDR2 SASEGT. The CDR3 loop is CASSGVGFGELFF. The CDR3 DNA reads TGTGCCAGCAGTGGCGTGGGCTTCGGGGAGCTGTTTTTT.

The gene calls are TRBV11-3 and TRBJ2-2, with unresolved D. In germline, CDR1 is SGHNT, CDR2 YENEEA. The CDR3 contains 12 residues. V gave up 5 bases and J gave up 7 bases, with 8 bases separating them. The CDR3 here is CASSPRLGELFF. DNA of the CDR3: TGTGCCAGCAGCCCCAGGCTCGGGGAGCTGTTTTTT.

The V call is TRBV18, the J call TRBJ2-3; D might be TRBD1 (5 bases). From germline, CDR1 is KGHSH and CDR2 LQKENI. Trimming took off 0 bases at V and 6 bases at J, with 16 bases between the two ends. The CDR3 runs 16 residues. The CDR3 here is CASSPPAGIQPDTQYF. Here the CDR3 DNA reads TGTGCCAGCTCACCACCCGCAGGGATACAACCCGATACGCAGTATTTT.

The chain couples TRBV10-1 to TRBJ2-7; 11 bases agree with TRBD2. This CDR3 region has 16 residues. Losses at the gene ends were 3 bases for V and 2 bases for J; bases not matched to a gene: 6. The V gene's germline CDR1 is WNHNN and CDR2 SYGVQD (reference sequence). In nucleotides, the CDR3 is TGCGCCAGCAGTGAATCTAGCGGGAGGACCCCCTACGAGCAGTACTTC. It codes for CASSESSGRTPYEQYF.

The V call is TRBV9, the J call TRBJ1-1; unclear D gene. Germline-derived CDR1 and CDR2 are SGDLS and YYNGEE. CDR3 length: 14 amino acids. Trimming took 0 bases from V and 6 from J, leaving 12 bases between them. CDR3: CASSVAAASAEAFF. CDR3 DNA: TGTGCCAGCAGCGTAGCGGCCGCGTCCGCTGAAGCTTTCTTT.

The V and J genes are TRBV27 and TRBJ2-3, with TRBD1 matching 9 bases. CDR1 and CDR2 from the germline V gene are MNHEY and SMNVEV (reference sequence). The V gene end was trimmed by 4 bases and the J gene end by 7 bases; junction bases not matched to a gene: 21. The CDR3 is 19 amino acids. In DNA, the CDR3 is TGTGCCAGCAGTTCCCCCGACAGGGGGTTTTCCAATTCTTTCTATACGCAGTATTTT. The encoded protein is CASSSPDRGFSNSFYTQYF.

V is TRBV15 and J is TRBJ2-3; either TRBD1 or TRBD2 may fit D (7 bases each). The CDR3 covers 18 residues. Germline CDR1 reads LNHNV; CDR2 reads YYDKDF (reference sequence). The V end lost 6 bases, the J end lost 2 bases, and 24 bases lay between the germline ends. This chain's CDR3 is CATSSRGGPRGATDTQYF. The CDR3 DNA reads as TGTGCCACCAGTTCTAGGGGAGGGCCCAGGGGGGCCACAGATACGCAGTATTTT.

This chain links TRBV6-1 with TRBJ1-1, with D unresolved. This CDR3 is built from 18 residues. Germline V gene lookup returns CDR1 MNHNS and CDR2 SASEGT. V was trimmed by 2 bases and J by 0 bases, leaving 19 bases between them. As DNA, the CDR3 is TGTGCCAGCAGTGAAAATTGGCGACTCGACGGCATGAACACTGAAGCTTTCTTT. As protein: CASSENWRLDGMNTEAFF.

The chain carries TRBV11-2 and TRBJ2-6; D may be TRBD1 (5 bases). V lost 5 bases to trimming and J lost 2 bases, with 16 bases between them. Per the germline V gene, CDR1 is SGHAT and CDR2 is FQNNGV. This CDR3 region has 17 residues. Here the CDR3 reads CASSTPSTGTGANVLTF. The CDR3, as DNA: TGTGCCAGCAGCACGCCGTCTACAGGTACTGGGGCCAACGTCCTGACTTTC.

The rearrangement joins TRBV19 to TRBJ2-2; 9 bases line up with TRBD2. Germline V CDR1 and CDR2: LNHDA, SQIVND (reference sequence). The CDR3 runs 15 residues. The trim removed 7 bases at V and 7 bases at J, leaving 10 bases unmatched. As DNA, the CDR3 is TGTGCCAGTAAAGTAGTAGCGGGAGCAGTCGGGGAGCTGTTTTTT. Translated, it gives CASKVVAGAVGELFF.

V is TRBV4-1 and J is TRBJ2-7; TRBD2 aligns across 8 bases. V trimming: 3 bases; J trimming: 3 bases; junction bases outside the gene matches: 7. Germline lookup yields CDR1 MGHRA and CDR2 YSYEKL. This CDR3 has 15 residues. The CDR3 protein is CASSHLAGRDYEQYF. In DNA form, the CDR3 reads TGCGCCAGCAGCCACTTAGCGGGAAGGGACTACGAGCAGTACTTC.

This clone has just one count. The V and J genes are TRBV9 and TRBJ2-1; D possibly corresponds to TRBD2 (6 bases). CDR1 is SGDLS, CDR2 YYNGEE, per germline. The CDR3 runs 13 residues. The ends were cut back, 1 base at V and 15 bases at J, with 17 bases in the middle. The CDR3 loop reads CASSVNLGREPFF. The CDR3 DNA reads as TGTGCCAGCAGCGTAAACTTGGGGCGGGAACCGTTCTTC.

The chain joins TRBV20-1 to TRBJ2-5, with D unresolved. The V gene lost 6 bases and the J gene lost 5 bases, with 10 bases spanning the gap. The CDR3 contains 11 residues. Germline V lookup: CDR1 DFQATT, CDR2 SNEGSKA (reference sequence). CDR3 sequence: CSALLEETQYF. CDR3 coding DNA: TGCAGTGCCCTCCTAGAGGAGACCCAGTACTTC.

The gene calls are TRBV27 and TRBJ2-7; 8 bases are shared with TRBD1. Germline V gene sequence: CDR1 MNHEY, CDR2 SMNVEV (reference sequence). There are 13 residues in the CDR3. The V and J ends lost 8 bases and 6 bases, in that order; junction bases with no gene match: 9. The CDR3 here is CASRPGTGSEQYF. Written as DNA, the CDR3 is TGTGCCAGCCGTCCCGGGACAGGTAGCGAGCAGTACTTC.